Listed here are 24 T cell receptor beta chains from one sample, sequenced in a study of CD8 T cells in ankylosing spondylitis. TCRdb independently ran MiXCR on the 5' RACE reads; one entry per CDR3 protein. The sample includes roughly 240,000 distinct CDR3 sequences, 30% to 40% of them seen just once. What was sequenced was blood, either unsorted or a sorted T cell fraction (not recorded which). The receptors were sampled from a male donor with ankylosing spondylitis or in good health (not recorded which).

The CDR3 nucleotides are TGTGCCAGCAGCTTAGGTGCCCAAAGCTCCTACGAGCAGTACTTC. This gives the protein CASSLGAQSSYEQYF. The V call is TRBV7-9, the J call TRBJ2-7; D unresolved. Germline CDR1 reads SEHNR; CDR2 reads FQNEAQ (reference sequence). The CDR3 is 15 amino acids. Trimming shortened V by 1 base and J by 0 bases, and 10 bases separated the two germline ends.

Many counts were recorded for this clonotype. The rearrangement uses TRBV20-1 and TRBJ2-5, with D possibly TRBD2 on 7 matching bases. V was shortened by 7 bases and J by 4 bases, with 13 bases between the two germline ends. In germline, CDR1 is DFQATT, CDR2 SNEGSKA (reference sequence). CDR3 size: 12 residues. CDR3 sequence: CSVSGGGETQYF. CDR3 bases: TGCAGTGTTTCGGGGGGCGGAGAGACCCAGTACTTC.

The V gene is TRBV20-1, the J gene TRBJ2-7; D may be TRBD1 or TRBD2 (5 bases each). The V gene's germline CDR1 is DFQATT and CDR2 SNEGSKA (reference sequence). The CDR3 has 14 amino acids. CDR3 bases: TGCAGCACCTGGAACCGGGACGGATCCTACGAGCAGTACTTC. Translating it yields CSTWNRDGSYEQYF.

The V and J genes are TRBV18 and TRBJ2-5, with a weak D call TRBD1 (5 bases). Looked up from germline, CDR1 is KGHSH and CDR2 is LQKENI. The length of the CDR3 is 14 residues. The ends were cut back, 6 bases at V and 5 bases at J, with 16 bases in the middle. The CDR3 DNA is TGTGCCAGCTCCTGGACGACAGTTCCGGAGACCCAGTACTTC. Translated, it gives CASSWTTVPETQYF.

The V and J genes are TRBV12-3 or TRBV12-4 and TRBJ2-7; 8 positions agree with TRBD1. Trimming at V came to 2 bases and at J to 0 bases, leaving 9 bases not matched to a gene. CDR3 length: 17 residues. The CDR3: CASSLMGGTGLSYEQYF. The CDR3 bases are TGTGCCAGCAGTTTAATGGGCGGGACAGGCCTCTCCTACGAGCAGTACTTC.

This clonotype appeared a single time. The gene calls are TRBV11-1 and TRBJ2-3; 9 nucleotides agree with TRBD2. This CDR3 contains 14 residues. Per the germline V gene, CDR1 is SGHAT and CDR2 is FQDESV (reference sequence). The V segment lost 3 bases and the J segment 6 bases; nucleotides outside the gene matches: 4. CDR3 protein: CASSFRRGGDTQYF. CDR3 DNA: TGTGCCAGCAGCTTTCGGCGGGGGGGCGATACGCAGTATTTT. The variable domain in full, with the rest retrieved from reference TRBV11-1 and TRBJ2-3, is EAEVAQSPRYKITEKSQAVAFWCDPISGHATLYWYRQILGQGPELLVQFQDESVVDDSQLPKDRFSAERLKGVDSTLKIQPAELGDSAMYLCASSFRRGGDTQYFGPGTRLTVL.

The chain is built from TRBV12-3 or TRBV12-4 and TRBJ2-5; TRBD2 matches 8 bases. The CDR3 totals 15 residues. The ends lost 5 bases at V and 2 bases at J; junction bases unmatched: 7. In DNA form, the CDR3 reads TGTGCCAGCAGTCCTCAGCGGGGGCCGCAAGAGACCCAGTACTTC. It is translated as CASSPQRGPQETQYF.

The rearrangement joins TRBV12-3 or TRBV12-4 to TRBJ2-6, with 10 nucleotides matching TRBD1. This CDR3 region has 17 residues. The V segment lost 3 bases and the J segment 4 bases; nucleotides outside the gene matches: 6. The CDR3 spells CASSFRGQGTGANVLTF. The DNA of the CDR3 is TGTGCCAGCAGTTTCAGGGGACAGGGGACCGGGGCCAACGTCCTGACTTTC.

This chain uses TRBV20-1 with TRBJ2-3; D not resolved. This CDR3 is built from 13 residues. Trimming removed 3 bases from V and 5 bases from J, with 12 bases in between. Germline CDR1 DFQATT, CDR2 SNEGSKA (reference sequence). The CDR3 reads CSASLVYGDTQYF. The CDR3, as DNA: TGCAGTGCTAGTCTAGTTTACGGAGATACGCAGTATTTT.

This clonotype was observed a handful of times. The V and J genes are TRBV5-1 and TRBJ2-1, with D possibly TRBD2 on 5 matching bases. Trimming shortened V by 5 bases and J by 3 bases, and 18 bases separated the two germline ends. Germline V gene data show CDR1 as SGHRS and CDR2 as YFSETQ. CDR3 length equals 16 residues. CDR3 DNA sequence: TGCGCCAGCAGTAGCCGGGGTGCTGGCCTCTACAATGAGCAGTTCTTC. It specifies CASSSRGAGLYNEQFF.

CDR3 nucleotide sequence: TGTGCCAGCAGTTTCGTCCTGGGGGGGTCCAATGAGCAGTTCTTC. Its translation is CASSFVLGGSNEQFF. The J gene is TRBJ2-1, the V gene TRBV12-3 or TRBV12-4, with TRBD2 matching over 7 bases. Unmatched junction bases numbered 8, after V lost 3 bases and J lost 6 bases. The length of the CDR3 is 15 residues.

This clonotype was found many times. Germline and junction disagree at one end, which may indicate a read error. The chain carries TRBV12-3 or TRBV12-4 and TRBJ2-3; D remains ambiguous. The CDR3 contains 13 residues. Written as DNA, the CDR3 is TGTGCCAGCAGCTTAGTAAGCACAGATACGCAGTATTTT. Its translation: CASSLVSTDTQYF.

The chain has TRBV27 and TRBJ2-1; 8 positions agree with TRBD1. CDR1 is MNHEY and CDR2 is SMNVEV in the germline V gene (reference sequence). The ends lost 7 bases at V and 7 bases at J; junction bases unmatched: 12. The CDR3 has 15 residues. DNA for the CDR3: TGTGCCAGCACCCTCGGGACAGGCCCTGGAAATGAGCAGTTCTTC. Protein sequence: CASTLGTGPGNEQFF.

This clonotype was picked up a small number of times. This chain connects TRBV20-1 to TRBJ2-3; 11 nucleotides match TRBD2. From germline, CDR1 is DFQATT and CDR2 SNEGSKA (reference sequence). V lost 7 bases, J lost 3 bases, and 3 bases stayed unmatched. CDR3 size: 13 residues. In DNA form, the CDR3 reads TGCAGTGGTAGCGGGGGGGCTACAGATACGCAGTATTTT. This sequence encodes CSGSGGATDTQYF.

V and J are TRBV28 and TRBJ2-3; 13 positions agree with TRBD2. The CDR3 covers 16 residues. The V gene's germline CDR1 is MDHEN and CDR2 SYDVKM. V dropped 4 bases and J dropped 4; count of bases not matched to a gene: 5. The CDR3, as DNA: TGTGCCAGCAGTTCGGGGACTAGCGGGGCCCCAGATACGCAGTATTTT. Amino acid sequence: CASSSGTSGAPDTQYF. Variable domain in full (rest from reference TRBV28 and TRBJ2-3): DVKVTQSSRYLVKRTGEKVFLECVQDMDHENMFWYRQDPGLGLRLIYFSYDVKMKEKGDIPEGYSVSREKKERFSLILESASTNQTSMYLCASSSGTSGAPDTQYFGPGTRLTVL.

The V and J genes are TRBV5-1 and TRBJ2-7; D is ambiguous. The CDR3 extends over 13 amino acids. The germline V gene has CDR1 SGHRS and CDR2 YFSETQ. The V end lost 0 bases, the J end lost 5 bases, and 9 bases lay between the germline ends. The CDR3 region is CASSLAGQDEQYF. CDR3 bases: TGCGCCAGCAGCTTGGCCGGTCAAGACGAGCAGTACTTC.

The rearrangement uses TRBV12-3 or TRBV12-4 and TRBJ2-3; 12 bases agree with TRBD2. The CDR3 loop spans 18 amino acids. Unmatched junction bases numbered 7, after V lost 3 bases and J lost 0 bases. The CDR3 DNA sequence: TGTGCCAGCAGTTTGATACTAGCGGGGGGCCACAGCACAGATACGCAGTATTTT. Translation: CASSLILAGGHSTDTQYF.

CDR3 loop: CASSLRTGGGELFF. In nucleotides, the CDR3 is TGTGCCAGCAGCTTACGAACAGGCGGCGGGGAGCTGTTTTTT. The chain combines TRBV7-7 with TRBJ2-2, with D tentatively TRBD1 (5 bases). The germline gives CDR1 SSHAT, CDR2 FNYEAQ (reference sequence). The CDR3 spans 14 residues. V lost 2 bases and J 7 bases, leaving 11 bases between the germline ends. Filled out from reference TRBV7-7 and TRBJ2-2, the complete variable domain reads GAGVSQSPRYKVTKRGQDVTLRCDPISSHATLYWYQQALGQGPEFLTYFNYEAQPDKSGLPSDRFSAERPEGSISTLTIQRTEQRDSAMYRCASSLRTGGGELFFGEGSRLTVL.

This clonotype was seen a handful of times. V is TRBV20-1 and J is TRBJ1-2, with D perhaps TRBD1 (5 bases). This CDR3 comprises 12 residues. The germline gives CDR1 DFQATT, CDR2 SNEGSKA (reference sequence). Deletions cut 4 bases from V and 8 bases from J, with 14 bases between. The CDR3 nucleotides are TGCAGTGCTATGACGGAGGGGCGAGGCTACACCTTC. It yields the protein CSAMTEGRGYTF.

This clonotype was seen only a few times. This chain connects TRBV2 to TRBJ2-1, with TRBD1 identical over 11 bases. CDR1 and CDR2 from the germline V gene are SNHLY and FYNNEI. V was pared by 4 bases and J by 8 bases, with 7 bases of the junction left unmatched. The CDR3 has 15 amino acids. The CDR3 nucleotides read TGTGCCAGCAGTGTATGGGACAGGGGGGTAGATGAGCAGTTCTTC. Its protein is CASSVWDRGVDEQFF.

The DNA for the CDR3 is TGTGCCATCCGGGACAGGGAGGTAAACACTGAAGCTTTCTTT. Residues: CAIRDREVNTEAFF. The chain joins TRBV10-3 to TRBJ1-1; TRBD1 matches 9 bases. Unmatched junction bases numbered 6, after V lost 8 bases and J lost 2 bases. This CDR3 has 14 amino acids. CDR1 and CDR2 from the germline V gene are ENHRY and SYGVKD.

V gene TRBV27 combines with J gene TRBJ2-3; D might be TRBD1 (7 bases). Germline V gene sequence: CDR1 MNHEY, CDR2 SMNVEV (reference sequence). V lost 6 bases and J lost 5, with 15 bases in between. The CDR3 sequence is 14 residues long. The CDR3 DNA reads as TGTGCCAGCAGGGCCAGGGGGGAGGTAGATACGCAGTATTTT. As protein: CASRARGEVDTQYF.

The chain has TRBV5-1 and TRBJ2-1; no definite D call. V dropped 3 bases and J dropped 0 bases, with 19 bases sitting between them. The germline gives CDR1 SGHRS, CDR2 YFSETQ. This CDR3 has 18 amino acids. CDR3 residues: CASSSIKIEESSYNEQFF. CDR3 sequence (DNA): TGCGCCAGCAGCTCGATAAAAATCGAGGAGAGCTCCTACAATGAGCAGTTCTTC.

This clonotype has a handful of counts. The chain joins TRBV20-1 to TRBJ2-3; 11 bases align to TRBD2. This CDR3 has 15 residues. Per germline, CDR1 DFQATT and CDR2 SNEGSKA (reference sequence). With 7 bases clipped from V and 4 bases from J, the junction kept 10 bases outside the gene matches. CDR3 sequence: CSGGKLAGGPDTQYF. The CDR3 region has the DNA TGCAGTGGAGGGAAGTTAGCGGGGGGGCCAGATACGCAGTATTTT.